A single sample is the source of the 6 T cell receptor beta chains below, sequenced in a study of regulatory and conventional T cells in RAG deficiency listed by TCRdb under 2017. Libraries came from the immunoSEQ multiplex PCR assay. TCRdb took this table from immuneACCESS and kept in-frame rearrangements with V and J called. Such tables lack part of the clones; where checked against another copy, unresolved V genes explain under half of the gap, and the rest is unexplained. Here the sample has roughly 28,000 clones; about 89% occur a single time. Roughly 0.83% of the sample goes to the ten largest clones. Before genomic DNA was extracted, regulatory T cells were isolated from blood as CD4+CD25-high CD127-low cells. The same data also went into a second study, on regulatory T cells. The second study reports: For the multiplex PCR, 52 forward TRBV primers and 13 reverse TRBJ primers were used, and amplification bias was corrected with both assay-based and computational methods.

Sequencing used Tregs sorted from blood. Every receptor here comes from a human donor in good health.

The chain couples TRBV5-1 to TRBJ1-2; D gene ambiguous. The CDR3 length is 14 residues. V shed 2 bases and J shed 4 bases, with 12 bases lying between them. Per the germline V gene, CDR1 is SGHRS and CDR2 is YFSETQ. CDR3 region: CASSFASHIYGYTF. As DNA, the CDR3 is TGCGCCAGCAGCTTTGCTTCACACATCTATGGCTACACCTTC.

The CDR3 protein is CASRRERNTEAFF. CDR3 coding DNA: TGTGCCAGCAGAAGAGAGAGAAACACTGAAGCTTTCTTT. The V and J genes are TRBV7-2 and TRBJ1-1; no clear D. Germline lookup yields CDR1 SGHTA and CDR2 FQGNSA. V was clipped by 6 bases and J by 2 bases, with 10 bases between them. There are 13 residues in the CDR3. Variable domain in full (rest from reference TRBV7-2 and TRBJ1-1): GAGVSQSPSNKVTEKGKDVELRCDPISGHTALYWYRQSLGQGLEFLIYFQGNSAPDKSGLPSDRFSAERTGGSVSTLTIQRTQQEDSAVYLCASRRERNTEAFFGQGTRLTVV.

The CDR3 bases are TGTGCCAGCAGCTCTGACCCCTATGGCTACACCTTC. This sequence encodes CASSSDPYGYTF. V and J are TRBV7-2 and TRBJ1-2; D remains ambiguous. V shed 4 bases and J shed 4 bases, with 7 bases lying between them. There are 12 residues in the CDR3. Germline-derived CDR1 and CDR2 are SGHTA and FQGNSA.

The chain links TRBV20-1 to TRBJ1-1, with D tentatively TRBD1 (5 bases). Germline assignment: CDR1 DFQATT and CDR2 SNEGSKA (reference sequence). This CDR3 is built from 10 residues. V was clipped by 3 bases and J by 13 bases, with 12 bases between them. The CDR3 nucleotides are TGCAGTGCTAGCCCCGGAACAGGTTTCTTT. Translated: CSASPGTGFF.

By share, this clone counts as medium-sized (0.01 to 0.1%). The rearrangement joins TRBV10-2 to TRBJ2-1; D possibly matches TRBD1 or TRBD2 (5 bases each). V was cut by 1 base and J by 4 bases, with 11 bases left in between. The CDR3 extends over 15 amino acids. Germline V gene data show CDR1 as WSHSY and CDR2 as SAAADI. The chain's CDR3 is CASSEFGTGYNEQFF. CDR3 in DNA: TGCGCCAGCAGTGAGTTCGGGACGGGTTACAATGAGCAGTTCTTC.

This chain uses TRBV6-6 with TRBJ1-1; D gene uncertain. The CDR3 is 11 amino acids. V lost 7 bases and J 3 bases, leaving 6 bases between the germline ends. Germline V gene sequence: CDR1 MNHNY, CDR2 SVGAGI (reference sequence). The CDR3 nucleotides read TGTGCCAGCACCCCAGACACTGAAGCTTTCTTT. The encoded protein is CASTPDTEAFF.